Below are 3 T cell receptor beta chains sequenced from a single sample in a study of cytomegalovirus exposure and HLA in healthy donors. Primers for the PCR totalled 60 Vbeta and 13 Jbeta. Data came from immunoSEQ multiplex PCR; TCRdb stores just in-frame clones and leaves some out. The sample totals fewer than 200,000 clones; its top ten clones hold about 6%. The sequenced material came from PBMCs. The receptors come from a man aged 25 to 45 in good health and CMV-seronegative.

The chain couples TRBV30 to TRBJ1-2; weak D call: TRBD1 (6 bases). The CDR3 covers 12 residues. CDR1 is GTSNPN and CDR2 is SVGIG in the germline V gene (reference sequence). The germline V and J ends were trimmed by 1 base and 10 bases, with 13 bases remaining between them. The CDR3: CAWSGGPGDYTF. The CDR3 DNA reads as TGTGCCTGGAGTGGGGGTCCAGGGGACTACACCTTC.

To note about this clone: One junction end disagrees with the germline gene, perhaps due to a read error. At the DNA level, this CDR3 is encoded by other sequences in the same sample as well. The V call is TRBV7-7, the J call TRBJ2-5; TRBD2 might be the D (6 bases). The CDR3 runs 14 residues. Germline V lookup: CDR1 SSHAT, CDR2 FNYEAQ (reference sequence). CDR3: CASSPELARETQYF. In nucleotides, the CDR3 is TGCGCCAGCAGCCCGGAACTAGCCCGGGAGACCCAGTACTTC.

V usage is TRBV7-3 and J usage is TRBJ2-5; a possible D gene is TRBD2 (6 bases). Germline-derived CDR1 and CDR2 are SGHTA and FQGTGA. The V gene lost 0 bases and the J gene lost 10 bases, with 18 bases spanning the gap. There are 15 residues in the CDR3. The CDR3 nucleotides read TGTGCCAGCAGCTTAACGTCGGGGCGGGGTGTGGACCAGTACTTC. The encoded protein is CASSLTSGRGVDQYF.